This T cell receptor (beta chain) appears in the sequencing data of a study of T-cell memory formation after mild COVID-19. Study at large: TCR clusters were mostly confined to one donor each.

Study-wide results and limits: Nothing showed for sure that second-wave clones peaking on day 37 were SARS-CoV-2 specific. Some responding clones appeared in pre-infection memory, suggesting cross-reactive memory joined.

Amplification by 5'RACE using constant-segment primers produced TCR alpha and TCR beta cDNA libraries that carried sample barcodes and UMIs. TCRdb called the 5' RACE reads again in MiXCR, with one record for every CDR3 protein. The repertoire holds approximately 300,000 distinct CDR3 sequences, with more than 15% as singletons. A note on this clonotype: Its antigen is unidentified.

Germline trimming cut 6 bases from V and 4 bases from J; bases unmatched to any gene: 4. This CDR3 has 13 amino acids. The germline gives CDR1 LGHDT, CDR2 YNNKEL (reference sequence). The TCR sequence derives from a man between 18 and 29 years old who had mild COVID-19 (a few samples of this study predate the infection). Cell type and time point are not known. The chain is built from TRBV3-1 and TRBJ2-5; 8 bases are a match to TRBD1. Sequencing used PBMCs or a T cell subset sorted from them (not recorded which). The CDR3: CASRRTGRETQYF. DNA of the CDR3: TGTGCCAGCAGACGGACAGGGAGAGAGACCCAGTACTTC.